What follows are 7 T cell receptor beta chains derived from one specimen sequenced in a study of CD8+CD57+ T cells in acquired aplastic anemia. Genomic DNA acted as the template from which TCR beta VDJ combination and CDR3 sequence profiling were carried out. From the reads, TCRdb called clonotypes with MiXCR, one entry per CDR3 protein. Of around 130,000 distinct CDR3 sequences in the sample, 40% to 60% were seen once. The sequenced material came from sorted CD4+, CD8+, or CD8+CD57+ T cells (not recorded which) from PBMCs. Receptor source: a human donor in good health, serving as a control.

This clonotype was seen many times. The chain joins TRBV3-1 to TRBJ1-1; the D is unclear. The CDR3 is 13 amino acids. Germline loops: CDR1 LGHDT, CDR2 YNNKEL (reference sequence). Trimming took 2 bases from V and 4 from J, leaving 8 bases between them. CDR3 sequence (DNA): TGTGCCAGCAGCCAATTAAGCGCCACTGAAGCTTTCTTT. Translation gives CASSQLSATEAFF. Filled out from reference TRBV3-1 and TRBJ1-1, the complete variable domain reads DTAVSQTPKYLVTQMGNDKSIKCEQNLGHDTMYWYKQDSKKFLKIMFSYNNKELIINETVPNRFSPKSPDKAHLNLHINSLELGDSAVYFCASSQLSATEAFFGQGTRLTVV.

This clonotype has ten or more counts. The chain links TRBV27 to TRBJ1-6; TRBD1 aligns across 11 bases. The V gene end was trimmed by 3 bases and the J gene end by 7 bases; junction bases not matched to a gene: 5. CDR3 size: 16 residues. Germline CDR1 is MNHEY and CDR2 is SMNVEV (reference sequence). The CDR3 nucleotides read TGTGCCAGCAGTTTCCGGGACAGGGGGAGAAATTCACCCCTCCACTTT. It specifies CASSFRDRGRNSPLHF.

The gene calls are TRBV20-1 and TRBJ1-1; D is unclear. V gave up 0 bases and J gave up 5 bases, with 7 bases separating them. The CDR3 sequence is 12 residues long. Germline V lookup: CDR1 DFQATT, CDR2 SNEGSKA (reference sequence). CDR3 nucleotide sequence: TGCAGTGCTAGAGATAGTGGTACTGAAGCTTTCTTT. It is translated as CSARDSGTEAFF.

This clonotype was seen once. The chain combines TRBV5-4 with TRBJ2-5, with D maybe TRBD2 (6 bases). The CDR3 consists of 14 residues. The ends were cut back, 4 bases at V and 7 bases at J, with 17 bases in the middle. The V gene's germline CDR1 is SGHNT and CDR2 YYREEE (reference sequence). Here the CDR3 DNA reads TGTGCCAGCAGCAGCCGGGTGGAGGGAGGGACCCAGTACTTC. It is translated as CASSSRVEGGTQYF.

The table lists this clonotype with a few counts. A much larger clone is a single base away; this may be a read error. Here the CDR3 DNA reads TGCGCCAGCAGCCTCCCGGACGGATTCCGGTCGGATGAGCAGTTCTTC. This encodes CASSLPDGFRSDEQFF. The chain combines TRBV5-1 with TRBJ2-1; D not resolved. Trimming cost V 4 bases and J 8 bases, with 22 bases left between them. This CDR3 is built from 16 residues. Germline V gene sequence: CDR1 SGHRS, CDR2 YFSETQ. Full variable domain (rest looked up from reference TRBV5-1 and TRBJ2-1): KAGVTQTPRYLIKTRGQQVTLSCSPISGHRSVSWYQQTPGQGLQFLFEYFSETQRNKGNFPGRFSGRQFSNSRSEMNVSTLELGDSALYLCASSLPDGFRSDEQFFGPGTRLTVL.

Notes on this clonotype: One base away lies a much larger clone, so this may be a sequencing read error. V and J are TRBV5-6 and TRBJ1-5, with TRBD1 as a possible D gene (5 bases). CDR1 SGHDT and CDR2 YYEEEE come from the germline V gene. CDR3 length: 12 residues. The CDR3 DNA reads as TGTGCCGGCAGCTTGGCCGGGGGGCCCCAGCATTTT. It encodes CAGSLAGGPQHF. The full variable domain, completed using reference TRBV5-6 and TRBJ1-5, is DAGVTQSPTHLIKTRGQQVTLRCSPKSGHDTVSWYQQALGQGPQFIFQYYEEEERQRGNFPDRFSGHQFPNYSSELNVNALLLGDSALYLCAGSLAGGPQHFGDGTRLSIL.

J is TRBJ2-2 and V is TRBV29-1; 7 bases map to TRBD1. This CDR3 has 13 residues. CDR1 is SQVTM, CDR2 ANQGSEA, per germline. Unmatched junction bases numbered 4, after V lost 7 bases and J lost 2 bases. The CDR3 DNA reads TGCAGCGCGGGACAGAGTAACACCGGGGAGCTGTTTTTT. Its protein is CSAGQSNTGELFF.